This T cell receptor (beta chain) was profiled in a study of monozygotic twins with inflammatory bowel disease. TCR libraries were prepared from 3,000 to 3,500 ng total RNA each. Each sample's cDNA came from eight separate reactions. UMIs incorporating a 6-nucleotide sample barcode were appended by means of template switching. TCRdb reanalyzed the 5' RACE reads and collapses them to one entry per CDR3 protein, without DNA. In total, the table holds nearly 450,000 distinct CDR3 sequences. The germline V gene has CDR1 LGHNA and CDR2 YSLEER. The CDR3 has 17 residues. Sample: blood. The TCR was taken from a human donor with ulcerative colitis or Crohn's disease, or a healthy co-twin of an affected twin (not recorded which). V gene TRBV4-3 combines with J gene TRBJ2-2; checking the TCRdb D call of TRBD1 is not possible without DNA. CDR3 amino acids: CASSQDQSTGRNGELFF.